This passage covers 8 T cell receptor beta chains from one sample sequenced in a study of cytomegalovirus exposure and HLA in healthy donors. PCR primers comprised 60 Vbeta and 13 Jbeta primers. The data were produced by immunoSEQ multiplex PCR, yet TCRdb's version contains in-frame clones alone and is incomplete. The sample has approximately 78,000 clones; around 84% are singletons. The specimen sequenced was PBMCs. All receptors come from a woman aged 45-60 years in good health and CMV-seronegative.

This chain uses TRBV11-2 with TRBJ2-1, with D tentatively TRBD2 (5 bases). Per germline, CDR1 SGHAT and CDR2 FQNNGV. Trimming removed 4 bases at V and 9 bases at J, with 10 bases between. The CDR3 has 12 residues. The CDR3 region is CASSSGYAEQFF. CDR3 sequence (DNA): TGTGCCAGCAGCTCGGGATATGCTGAGCAGTTCTTC.

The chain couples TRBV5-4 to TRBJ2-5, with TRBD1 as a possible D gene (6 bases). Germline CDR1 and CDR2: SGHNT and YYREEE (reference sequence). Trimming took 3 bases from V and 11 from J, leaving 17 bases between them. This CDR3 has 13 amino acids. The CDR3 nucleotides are TGTGCCAGCAGCTCACCAGGGGTGAGGGAGCAGTACTTC. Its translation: CASSSPGVREQYF. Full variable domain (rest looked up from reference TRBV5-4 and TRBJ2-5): ETGVTQSPTHLIKTRGQQVTLRCSSQSGHNTVSWYQQALGQGPQFIFQYYREEENGRGNFPPRFSGLQFPNYSSELNVNALELDDSALYLCASSSPGVREQYFGPGTRLLVL.

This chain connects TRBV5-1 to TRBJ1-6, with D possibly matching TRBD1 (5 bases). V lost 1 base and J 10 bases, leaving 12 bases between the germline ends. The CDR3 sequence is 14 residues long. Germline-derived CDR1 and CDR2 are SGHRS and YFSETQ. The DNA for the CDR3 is TGCGCCAGCAGCTTGCATCAGCAGGGCTCACCCCTCCACTTT. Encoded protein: CASSLHQQGSPLHF.

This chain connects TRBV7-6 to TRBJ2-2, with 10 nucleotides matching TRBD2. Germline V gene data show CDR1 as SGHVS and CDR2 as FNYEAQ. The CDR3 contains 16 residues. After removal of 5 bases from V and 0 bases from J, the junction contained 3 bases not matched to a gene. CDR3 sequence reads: CASSQAGGPNTGELFF. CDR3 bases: TGTGCCAGCAGCCAAGCGGGGGGGCCGAACACCGGGGAGCTGTTTTTT.

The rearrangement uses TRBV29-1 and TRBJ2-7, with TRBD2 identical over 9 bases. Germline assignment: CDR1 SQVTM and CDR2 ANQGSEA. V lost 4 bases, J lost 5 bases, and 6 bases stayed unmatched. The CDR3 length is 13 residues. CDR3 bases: TGCAGCGTTGGAATAGCGGGAGAGGACGAGCAGTACTTC. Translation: CSVGIAGEDEQYF.

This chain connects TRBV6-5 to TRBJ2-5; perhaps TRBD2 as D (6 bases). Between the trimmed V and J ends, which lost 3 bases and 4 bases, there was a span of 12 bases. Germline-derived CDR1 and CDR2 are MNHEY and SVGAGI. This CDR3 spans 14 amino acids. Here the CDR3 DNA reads TGTGCCAGCAGTTATGCGGGGCTGGGAGAGACCCAGTACTTC. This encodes CASSYAGLGETQYF.

The CDR3 loop is CASSQGGTGSLHF. The CDR3 DNA reads as TGCGCCAGCAGCCAAGGGGGGACAGGGAGTTTACATTTT. The chain uses TRBV4-1 and TRBJ1-5; 9 bases map to TRBD1. Looked up from germline, CDR1 is MGHRA and CDR2 is YSYEKL. The CDR3 spans 13 residues. J was trimmed by 16 bases and V by 1 base; bases with no gene match: 8.

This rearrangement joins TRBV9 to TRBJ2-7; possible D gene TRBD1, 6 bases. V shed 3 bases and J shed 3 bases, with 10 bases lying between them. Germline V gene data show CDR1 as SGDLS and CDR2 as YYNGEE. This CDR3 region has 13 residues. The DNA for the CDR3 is TGTGCCAGCAGCGCCGGGACACTCTACGAGCAGTACTTC. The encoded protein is CASSAGTLYEQYF.